This entry lists 26 T cell receptor beta chains sequenced from one sample in a study of Graves' ophthalmopathy and Graves' hyperthyroidism. The TCR beta CDR3 regions underwent amplification from RNA transcripts. Second-round multiplex PCR followed a first-round RT-PCR using HTBI primers. From the multiplex PCR reads, TCRdb called clonotypes with MiXCR, one entry per CDR3 protein. The table includes a few hundred thousand distinct CDR3 sequences, roughly 39% detected once. Specimen: peripheral blood or thyroid tissue (not recorded which). Every receptor here comes from an adult man with Graves' hyperthyroidism.

This clonotype has only a few counts. At one of its ends the junction is not consistent with the germline gene, which may arise from a read error. The rearrangement links TRBV4-1 to TRBJ1-2, with TRBD1 as a possible D gene (6 bases). From germline, CDR1 is MGHRA and CDR2 YSYEKL. The CDR3 runs 13 residues. The CDR3 spells CASSLHGGGGYTF. The CDR3 coding sequence is TGTGCCAGCAGCCTCCACGGAGGGGGGGGCTACACCTTC.

The sample holds many counts of this clonotype. The V and J genes are TRBV10-1 and TRBJ1-6; D not certain. The CDR3 consists of 18 residues. The ends were cut back, 4 bases at V and 0 bases at J, with 16 bases in the middle. Germline V gene data show CDR1 as WNHNN and CDR2 as SYGVQD (reference sequence). CDR3 in DNA: TGCGCCAGCAGTGTCGGGAGCGACCACAGCTCCTATAATTCACCCCTCCACTTT. It yields the protein CASSVGSDHSSYNSPLHF.

In this sample, this clonotype turned up a few times. The chain recombines TRBV28 with TRBJ2-2, with D hard to call. The CDR3 totals 14 residues. Germline V gene sequence: CDR1 MDHEN, CDR2 SYDVKM. V lost 10 bases, J lost 0 bases, and 12 bases lay in between. The CDR3: CATRVGTNTGELFF. The DNA of the CDR3 is TGTGCCACCCGGGTGGGGACGAACACCGGGGAGCTGTTTTTT.

The chain combines TRBV6-5 with TRBJ2-2, with 13 nucleotides matching TRBD2. The V and J ends lost 7 bases and 6 bases, in that order; junction bases with no gene match: 5. Germline lookup yields CDR1 MNHEY and CDR2 SVGAGI. The CDR3 length is 15 residues. Here the CDR3 reads CASTGGLAGAGELFF. The CDR3 coding sequence is TGTGCCAGCACCGGTGGACTAGCGGGAGCCGGGGAGCTGTTTTTT.

This clonotype has a count of ten or more. The chain is built from TRBV28 and TRBJ1-6, with D hard to call. CDR3 length equals 14 residues. V shed 2 bases and J shed 8 bases, with 10 bases lying between them. In germline, CDR1 is MDHEN, CDR2 SYDVKM. DNA for the CDR3: TGTGCCAGCAGTTTAGTCCAGACGGATTCACCCCTCCACTTT. Translation gives CASSLVQTDSPLHF.

The J gene is TRBJ1-4, the V gene TRBV25-1, with no clear D. The length of the CDR3 is 16 residues. Per the germline V gene, CDR1 is MGHDK and CDR2 is SYGVNS. V shed 5 bases and J shed 0 bases, with 13 bases lying between them. In DNA, the CDR3 is TGTGCCAGCAGTTTTTGGTTTGGGGCAACTAATGAAAAACTGTTTTTT. Residues: CASSFWFGATNEKLFF.

In this sample, this clonotype turned up many times. The chain couples TRBV15 to TRBJ1-2; possibly TRBD1 for D (5 bases). Germline lookup yields CDR1 LNHNV and CDR2 YYDKDF (reference sequence). V was clipped by 9 bases and J by 6 bases, with 23 bases between them. The CDR3 consists of 15 residues. CDR3 region: CATDSVVGGVNGYTF. The CDR3 nucleotides are TGTGCCACAGATTCCGTAGTGGGGGGTGTAAATGGCTACACCTTC.

This clonotype was counted at least ten times. The chain couples TRBV13 to TRBJ2-5; 11 nucleotides align to TRBD2. Germline CDR1 is PRHDT and CDR2 is FYEKMQ (reference sequence). CDR3 length: 15 amino acids. V was pared by 5 bases and J by 4 bases, with 6 bases of the junction left unmatched. The CDR3 reads CASSRLGLAGETQYF. CDR3 DNA sequence: TGTGCCAGCAGCCGACTAGGACTAGCGGGAGAGACCCAGTACTTC. The full variable domain, rest sourced from reference TRBV13 and TRBJ2-5, is AAGVIQSPRHLIKEKRETATLKCYPIPRHDTVYWYQQGPGQDPQFLISFYEKMQSDKGSIPDRFSAQQFSDYHSELNMSSLELGDSALYFCASSRLGLAGETQYFGPGTRLLVL.

This clonotype was observed many times. The chain couples TRBV2 to TRBJ1-1, with 8 bases fitting TRBD1. V lost 5 bases, J lost 5 bases, and 13 bases stayed unmatched. The CDR3 extends over 16 amino acids. Germline CDR1 reads SNHLY; CDR2 reads FYNNEI. CDR3 in amino acids: CASSYGGPGGATEAFF. The CDR3 DNA follows: TGTGCCAGCAGTTACGGCGGCCCAGGGGGCGCGACTGAAGCTTTCTTT.

The chain employs TRBV12-3 or TRBV12-4 and TRBJ2-7, with 9 bases matching TRBD1. The CDR3 length is 16 residues. With 4 bases clipped from V and 4 bases from J, the junction kept 11 bases outside the gene matches. CDR3 sequence: CASSSPTGGSSYEQYF. DNA of the CDR3: TGTGCCAGCAGTTCACCGACAGGGGGAAGTTCTTACGAGCAGTACTTC.

The chain recombines TRBV24-1 with TRBJ2-1, with a tentative D call TRBD1 (8 bases). The CDR3 runs 15 residues. CDR1 and CDR2 from the germline V gene are KGHDR and SFDVKD. Trimming removed 7 bases at V and 5 bases at J, with 17 bases between. CDR3 loop: CATSGSGTGDNEQFF. CDR3 nucleotides: TGTGCCACCAGCGGAAGCGGGACAGGCGACAATGAGCAGTTCTTC.

Of note for this clonotype: An end of the junction does not agree with germline; a read error may underlie this. This chain uses TRBV10-3 with TRBJ2-2, with D perhaps given as TRBD1 or TRBD2 (5 bases each). This CDR3 is built from 17 residues. Per germline, CDR1 ENHRY and CDR2 SYGVKD. For the CDR3, the DNA is TGTGCCAGCAGTGACTCACCGAGGGGCAGAGGCACCGGGGAGCTGTTTTTT. Translating it yields CASSDSPRGRGTGELFF.

The rearrangement joins TRBV29-1 to TRBJ2-5; D tentatively reads TRBD1 or TRBD2 (5 bases each). The CDR3 is made up of 13 amino acids. Germline assignment: CDR1 SQVTM and CDR2 ANQGSEA. The ends were cut back, 6 bases at V and 4 bases at J, with 15 bases in the middle. The CDR3 here is CSVELTGTETQYF. The DNA of the CDR3 is TGCAGCGTCGAGCTAACCGGGACAGAGACCCAGTACTTC.

This clonotype occurred a few times. The gene calls are TRBV19 and TRBJ2-7; 7 bases align to TRBD2. Looked up from germline, CDR1 is LNHDA and CDR2 is SQIVND (reference sequence). Trimming cost V 1 base and J 3 bases; bases outside gene matches: 9. CDR3 length: 16 residues. The CDR3 DNA sequence: TGTGCCAGTAGTATAGCCCCTGGAGCGGGATACTACGAGCAGTACTTC. Translating gives CASSIAPGAGYYEQYF.

V gene TRBV10-3 combines with J gene TRBJ2-5; D uncertain. Trimming removed 4 bases from V and 2 bases from J, with 8 bases in between. CDR1 is ENHRY and CDR2 is SYGVKD in the germline V gene. This CDR3 is 13 amino acids long. The DNA of the CDR3 is TGTGCCATCAGTGGTAAGGCTCAAGAGACCCAGTACTTC. The encoded protein is CAISGKAQETQYF.

In its sample, this clonotype was seen a few times. The chain combines TRBV12-3 or TRBV12-4 with TRBJ1-4; D not certain. Trimming removed 7 bases from V and 3 bases from J, with 15 bases in between. The CDR3 extends over 15 amino acids. The CDR3 is CASNRDRMANEKLFF. CDR3 nucleotide sequence: TGTGCCAGCAATCGCGACCGTATGGCTAATGAAAAACTGTTTTTT.

In regard to this clonotype: A read error is likely, as this CDR3 ends without the conserved phenylalanine or tryptophan. Because the CDR3's place on the DNA is in doubt, the DNA is left out and the CDR3 is given as listed by TCRdb. The J gene is TRBJ1-1, the V gene TRBV7-9. Germline V CDR1 and CDR2: SEHNR, FQNEAQ (reference sequence). The CDR3 is 8 residues long, ends included. The CDR3 spells CASSLVRS.

This clonotype was seen repeatedly, ten times or more. The gene calls are TRBV9 and TRBJ2-5, with unresolved D. Germline CDR1 and CDR2: SGDLS and YYNGEE. The germline V and J ends were trimmed by 3 bases and 0 bases, with 0 bases remaining between them. The CDR3 has 11 amino acids. The CDR3 spells CASSDQETQYF. CDR3 coding DNA: TGTGCCAGCAGCGACCAAGAGACCCAGTACTTC.

V and J are TRBV10-3 and TRBJ2-7, with TRBD2 matching over 15 bases. Germline CDR1 is ENHRY and CDR2 is SYGVKD. The ends lost 4 bases at V and 6 bases at J; junction bases unmatched: 4. The CDR3 extends over 15 amino acids. CDR3 bases: TGTGCCATCAGTGGGCCGGGACTAGCGGGAGGCGAGCAGTACTTC. Translation gives CAISGPGLAGGEQYF.

This clonotype was counted ten times or more. V usage is TRBV29-1 and J usage is TRBJ2-7; 8 bases map to TRBD1. CDR3 length equals 13 residues. Germline V gives CDR1 SQVTM, CDR2 ANQGSEA. Trimming took 3 bases from V and 3 from J; bases not matched to a gene: 4. This CDR3 reads CSVEATGVYEQYF. CDR3 nucleotide sequence: TGCAGCGTTGAGGCGACAGGGGTCTACGAGCAGTACTTC.

This clonotype was counted many times. The chain recombines TRBV28 with TRBJ1-5, with unresolved D. Trimming stripped 8 bases from V and 2 bases from J, with 7 bases between. Germline CDR1 MDHEN, CDR2 SYDVKM. CDR3 size: 12 residues. CDR3 residues: CASFAGNQPQHF. In DNA form, the CDR3 reads TGTGCCAGCTTCGCGGGCAATCAGCCCCAGCATTTT.

This clonotype occurred many times. The gene calls are TRBV20-1 and TRBJ2-7; a weak D match, TRBD2 (6 bases). From germline, CDR1 is DFQATT and CDR2 SNEGSKA (reference sequence). CDR3 length: 13 residues. The CDR3: CTASPGDSYEQYF. The CDR3 nucleotides are TGCACCGCTAGTCCGGGGGATTCCTACGAGCAGTACTTC.

The chain uses TRBV7-9 and TRBJ2-2; TRBD2 matches at 9 bases. V lost 6 bases and J lost 4; bases outside the gene matches: 6. The CDR3 covers 15 residues. CDR1 is SEHNR and CDR2 is FQNEAQ in the germline V gene (reference sequence). The CDR3 spells CASSPRTSVTGELFF. CDR3 DNA sequence: TGTGCCAGCAGTCCCCGGACTAGCGTCACCGGGGAGCTGTTTTTT.

The V call is TRBV15, the J call TRBJ2-1, with 9 nucleotides matching TRBD2. CDR1 and CDR2 (germline): LNHNV, YYDKDF (reference sequence). V was pared by 0 bases and J by 6 bases, with 6 bases of the junction left unmatched. This CDR3 has 16 amino acids. The CDR3 spells CATSRDSGRGGNEQFF. The CDR3 DNA sequence: TGTGCCACCAGCAGAGATAGCGGGAGAGGGGGCAATGAGCAGTTCTTC.

The chain carries TRBV7-9 and TRBJ2-7, with D hard to call. The J call may be in error: the DNA end matches TRBJ2-1 better. The germline V gene encodes CDR1 SEHNR and CDR2 FQNEAQ (reference sequence). The CDR3 totals 13 residues. CDR3 protein: CASSLGQPNEQFF. The DNA of the CDR3 is TGTGCCAGCAGCTTAGGACAACCCAATGAGCAGTTCTTC.

This clonotype showed up just a few times. The chain is built from TRBV6-2 or TRBV6-3 and TRBJ2-5; D remains ambiguous. The CDR3 length is 16 residues. Germline lookup yields CDR1 MNHEY and CDR2 SVGEGT. Trimming took 6 bases from V and 3 from J, leaving 20 bases between them. For the CDR3, the DNA is TGTGCCAGCAGAAATCGTGGTTTCGCGGAGAAAGAGACCCAGTACTTC. Translated, it gives CASRNRGFAEKETQYF.